Described below is a single T cell receptor (beta chain) sequence and its context. Antigen unknown. Germline-derived CDR1 and CDR2 are GTSNPN and SVGIG (reference sequence). There are 15 residues in the CDR3. Trimming cost V 3 bases and J 0 bases; bases outside gene matches: 4. The data originate from a study of blood T cell dynamics during melanoma immunotherapy. Study overall: Patients with metastatic melanoma got pembrolizumab or nivolumab-ipilimumab as first-line care. Broader study findings: Disease-control patients' PBMC repertoires became either more clonal or more diverse at W3.

DNA loading was fixed at 350 to 450 ng for all bulk PBMC samples. The data were produced by immunoSEQ multiplex PCR, yet TCRdb's version contains in-frame clones alone and is incomplete. The sample records around 12,000 clones, approximately 84% being singletons. This sample's time point: pre-treatment baseline. Samples come from before therapy and from week 3 after the first blockade cycle. The chain couples TRBV30 to TRBJ2-7, with 11 bases aligning to TRBD2. The sequence derives from a human donor with melanoma. The starting material was blood, obtained from a patient treated with checkpoint blockade. The CDR3 region is CAWRGLADLSYEQYF. CDR3 bases: TGTGCCTGGAGGGGACTAGCGGACCTCTCCTACGAGCAGTACTTC.